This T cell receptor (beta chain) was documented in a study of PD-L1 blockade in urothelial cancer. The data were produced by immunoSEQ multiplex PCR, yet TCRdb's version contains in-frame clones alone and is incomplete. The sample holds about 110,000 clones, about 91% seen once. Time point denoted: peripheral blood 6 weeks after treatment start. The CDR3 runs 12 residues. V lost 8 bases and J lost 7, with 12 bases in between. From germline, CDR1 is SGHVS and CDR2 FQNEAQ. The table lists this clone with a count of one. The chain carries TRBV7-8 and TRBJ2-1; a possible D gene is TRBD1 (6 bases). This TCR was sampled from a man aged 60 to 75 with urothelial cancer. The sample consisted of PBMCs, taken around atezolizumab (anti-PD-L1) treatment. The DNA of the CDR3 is TGTGCCAGCCGTGGCAGGGGTAATGAGCAGTTCTTC. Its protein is CASRGRGNEQFF.